These 8 T cell receptor beta chains originate from one sample sequenced in a study of Ad26.COV2.S vaccination and SARS-CoV-2 variants. This table comes from immunoSEQ multiplex PCR, and its TCRdb copy is limited to in-frame clones, with some not included. The sample shows about 680,000 clones, around 89% of them seen only once. Documented treatment: some 19 received Ad26.COV2.S at low or high dose, single or two shots; about 5 received placebo; per-sample allocation not given. Day 63 after the first vaccine or placebo injection was the time point for sampling. This sample comprised peripheral blood, obtained in a trial of Ad26.COV2.S vaccine versus placebo. The receptors were gathered from a person between 18 and 60 years old who received the Ad26.COV2.S COVID-19 vaccine or a placebo.

This chain uses TRBV6-5 with TRBJ2-1; 9 bases line up with TRBD2. Germline V gives CDR1 MNHEY, CDR2 SVGAGI. The V segment lost 7 bases and the J segment 6 bases; nucleotides outside the gene matches: 4. CDR3 size: 13 residues. The DNA for the CDR3 is TGTGCCAGCACCGGGACTAGCATCAATGAGCAGTTCTTC. It yields the protein CASTGTSINEQFF.

This sequence joins TRBV30 and TRBJ1-4; D not certain. Germline lookup yields CDR1 GTSNPN and CDR2 SVGIG (reference sequence). The length of the CDR3 is 14 residues. Deletions cut 0 bases from V and 5 bases from J, with 10 bases between. This chain's CDR3 is CAWSVGFANEKLFF. CDR3 coding DNA: TGTGCCTGGAGTGTAGGGTTTGCAAATGAAAAACTGTTTTTT.

The rearrangement links TRBV29-1 to TRBJ2-1; possibly TRBD2 for D (6 bases). The CDR3 has 12 amino acids. Trimming removed 5 bases from V and 3 bases from J, with 8 bases in between. The germline gives CDR1 SQVTM, CDR2 ANQGSEA. CDR3 bases: TGCAGCGTTACGACTAGCTACAATGAGCAGTTCTTC. It is translated as CSVTTSYNEQFF.

The V gene is TRBV11-2, the J gene TRBJ2-2, with D possibly being TRBD1 (5 bases). The ends were cut back, 2 bases at V and 0 bases at J, with 7 bases in the middle. Germline V lookup: CDR1 SGHAT, CDR2 FQNNGV. CDR3 length: 15 residues. The CDR3 is CASSLIRANTGELFF. The CDR3 region has the DNA TGTGCCAGCAGCTTAATCAGGGCGAACACCGGGGAGCTGTTTTTT.

The chain links TRBV7-2 to TRBJ2-1; 9 bases match TRBD2. The length of the CDR3 is 15 residues. The V gene end was trimmed by 5 bases and the J gene end by 1 base; junction bases not matched to a gene: 3. Germline V gene sequence: CDR1 SGHTA, CDR2 FQGNSA. The CDR3 bases are TGTGCCAGCAGCACAGCGGGGGGTTCCTACAATGAGCAGTTCTTC. This sequence encodes CASSTAGGSYNEQFF.

This chain links TRBV4-3 with TRBJ2-7; 8 bases fit TRBD1. This CDR3 is 15 amino acids long. Germline CDR1 LGHNA, CDR2 YSLEER. The V segment lost 2 bases and the J segment 4 bases; nucleotides outside the gene matches: 7. CDR3 sequence reads: CASSQMTGALYEQYF. Here the CDR3 DNA reads TGCGCCAGCAGCCAAATGACAGGGGCCCTTTACGAGCAGTACTTC.

This rearrangement joins TRBV11-1 to TRBJ2-7, with D hard to call. This CDR3 region has 12 residues. CDR1 and CDR2 (germline): SGHAT, FQDESV (reference sequence). Trimming shortened V by 5 bases and J by 3 bases, and 8 bases separated the two germline ends. This chain's CDR3 is CASSQSYYEQYF. Written as DNA, the CDR3 is TGTGCCAGCAGCCAGAGTTACTACGAGCAGTACTTC.

This chain links TRBV7-2 with TRBJ1-5; TRBD1 might be the D (5 bases). V lost 1 base, J lost 4 bases, and 14 bases lay in between. Germline CDR1 is SGHTA and CDR2 is FQGNSA. The CDR3 contains 16 residues. The CDR3 DNA is TGTGCCAGCAGCTTAGTAGGGGTTGATGCTAATCAGCCCCAGCATTTT. Translated, it gives CASSLVGVDANQPQHF.